This T cell receptor beta chain emerged from a study of blood T cell repertoires in COVID-19. Overall study context: Donors in the United States, Italy and Spain gave samples during acute or convalescent COVID-19.

Germline V gene data show CDR1 as LNHDA and CDR2 as SQIVND (reference sequence). CDR3 size: 12 residues. The V and J ends lost 8 bases and 2 bases respectively, with 9 bases between them. Recovered status in Cohort 3 required two negative PCRs, clearance, or symptom resolution. The assay was immunoSEQ multiplex PCR, and TCRdb's table has in-frame clones only and misses some. This sample carries about 350,000 clones, over 75% of them seen once, and the ten largest clones take around 3%. Source material: PBMCs or T cells enriched from blood (not recorded which). This chain uses TRBV19 with TRBJ1-2; possible D gene TRBD1, 5 bases. The TCR comes from a woman aged 30 to 39 who had recovered from COVID-19. The CDR3 sequence is CASWGRNYGYTF. The CDR3 nucleotides are TGTGCCAGTTGGGGCCGGAACTATGGCTACACCTTC.